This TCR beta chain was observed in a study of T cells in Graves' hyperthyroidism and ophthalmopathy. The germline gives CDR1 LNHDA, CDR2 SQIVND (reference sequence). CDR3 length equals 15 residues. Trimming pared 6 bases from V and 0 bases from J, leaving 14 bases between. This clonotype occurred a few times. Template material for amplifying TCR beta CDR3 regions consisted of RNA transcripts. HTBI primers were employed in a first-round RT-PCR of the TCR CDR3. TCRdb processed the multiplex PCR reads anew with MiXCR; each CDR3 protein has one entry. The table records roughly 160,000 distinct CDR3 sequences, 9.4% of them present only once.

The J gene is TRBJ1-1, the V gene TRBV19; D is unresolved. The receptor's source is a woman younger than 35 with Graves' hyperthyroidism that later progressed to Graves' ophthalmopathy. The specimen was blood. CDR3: CASSLRWGMNTEAFF. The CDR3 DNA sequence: TGTGCCAGTAGCCTTAGATGGGGAATGAACACTGAAGCTTTCTTT.